The 9 T cell receptor beta chains listed next were all sequenced from one sample in a study of cytomegalovirus exposure and HLA in healthy donors. Both 60 Vbeta primers and 13 Jbeta primers went into the PCR. Only in-frame clones appear in the TCRdb table, and some are missing; sequencing was by immunoSEQ multiplex PCR. The table has about 200,000 clones, almost 80% seen once. Source material: PBMCs. The receptors shown here come from a male donor in good health and CMV-seronegative.

The chain joins TRBV7-9 to TRBJ2-7; D perhaps matches TRBD1 (6 bases). The V gene's germline CDR1 is SEHNR and CDR2 FQNEAQ (reference sequence). Between the trimmed V and J ends, which lost 5 bases and 3 bases, there was a span of 20 bases. The CDR3 is 16 amino acids. CDR3 loop: CASSRESGGQSYEQYF. The CDR3 bases are TGTGCCAGCAGCCGAGAGAGTGGCGGACAGAGCTACGAGCAGTACTTC. Supplemented by reference TRBV7-9 and TRBJ2-7, the full variable domain reads DTGVSQNPRHKITKRGQNVTFRCDPISEHNRLYWYRQTLGQGPEFLTYFQNEAQLEKSRLLSDRFSAERPKGSFSTLEIQRTEQGDSAMYLCASSRESGGQSYEQYFGPGTRLTVT.

The CDR3 is CATRLSASSYNEQFF. The CDR3 coding sequence is TGTGCCACCCGCCTCAGCGCCAGCTCCTACAATGAGCAGTTCTTC. The V and J genes are TRBV6-6 and TRBJ2-1; unclear D gene. CDR3 length: 15 residues. Germline V gene sequence: CDR1 MNHNY, CDR2 SVGAGI (reference sequence). The V end was cut by 10 bases, the J end by 0 bases, with 16 bases between.

The chain employs TRBV19 and TRBJ2-1; the match to TRBD1 covers 8 bases. The CDR3 runs to 15 residues. Germline V gives CDR1 LNHDA, CDR2 SQIVND (reference sequence). With 5 bases clipped from V and 7 bases from J, the junction kept 10 bases outside the gene matches. DNA of the CDR3: TGTGCCAGTAGTTCCCAGGACAGGGTTGGGAATGAGCAGTTCTTC. It yields the protein CASSSQDRVGNEQFF.

The chain has TRBV12-5 and TRBJ1-2, with D unclear. The CDR3 totals 17 residues. CDR1 and CDR2 from the germline V gene are LGHNT and FRNRAP. V was trimmed by 3 bases and J by 6 bases, leaving 23 bases between them. The CDR3 spells CASGFSSRGEGWDGYTF. The CDR3 nucleotides are TGTGCTAGTGGTTTCTCTTCGCGGGGAGAGGGTTGGGATGGCTACACCTTC.

This chain joins TRBV10-3 and TRBJ2-7; 12 positions match TRBD2. Germline V gives CDR1 ENHRY, CDR2 SYGVKD. The CDR3 is made up of 14 amino acids. J was trimmed by 3 bases and V by 5 bases; bases with no gene match: 2. CDR3 residues: CAISRTSGNYEQYF. The CDR3 region has the DNA TGTGCCATCAGTAGGACTAGCGGGAACTACGAGCAGTACTTC.

The V and J genes are TRBV7-6 and TRBJ2-5; TRBD2 matches at 11 bases. This CDR3 is 17 amino acids long. V gave up 1 base and J gave up 4 bases; unmatched junction bases: 8. CDR1 is SGHVS and CDR2 is FNYEAQ in the germline V gene. The CDR3 spells CASSLVQLAGGSETQYF. The DNA for the CDR3 is TGTGCCAGCAGCTTAGTGCAGCTAGCGGGAGGATCAGAGACCCAGTACTTC.

In nucleotides, the CDR3 is TGCGCCAGCAGCGCGGAAGGCAATCAGCCCCAGCATTTT. Its protein is CASSAEGNQPQHF. The chain carries TRBV5-1 and TRBJ1-5; D uncertain. Trimming stripped 4 bases from V and 2 bases from J, with 7 bases between. The CDR3 is made up of 13 amino acids. Germline V gene sequence: CDR1 SGHRS, CDR2 YFSETQ.

The chain uses TRBV5-1 and TRBJ2-1; TRBD2 matches 7 bases. The CDR3 consists of 16 residues. V shed 4 bases and J 8 bases; nucleotides not matched to a gene: 15. Per germline, CDR1 SGHRS and CDR2 YFSETQ. This chain's CDR3 is CASSPSGLVSNDEQFF. The CDR3 DNA sequence: TGCGCCAGCAGCCCGTCCGGACTAGTCTCCAATGATGAGCAGTTCTTC.

CDR3 loop: CASSELSGSGQETQYF. CDR3 coding DNA: TGTGCCAGCAGTGAACTTTCTGGTAGCGGGCAAGAGACCCAGTACTTC. The chain couples TRBV2 to TRBJ2-5; 7 bases map to TRBD2. Germline V lookup: CDR1 SNHLY, CDR2 FYNNEI. This CDR3 is built from 16 residues. V trimming: 2 bases; J trimming: 2 bases; junction bases outside the gene matches: 8.